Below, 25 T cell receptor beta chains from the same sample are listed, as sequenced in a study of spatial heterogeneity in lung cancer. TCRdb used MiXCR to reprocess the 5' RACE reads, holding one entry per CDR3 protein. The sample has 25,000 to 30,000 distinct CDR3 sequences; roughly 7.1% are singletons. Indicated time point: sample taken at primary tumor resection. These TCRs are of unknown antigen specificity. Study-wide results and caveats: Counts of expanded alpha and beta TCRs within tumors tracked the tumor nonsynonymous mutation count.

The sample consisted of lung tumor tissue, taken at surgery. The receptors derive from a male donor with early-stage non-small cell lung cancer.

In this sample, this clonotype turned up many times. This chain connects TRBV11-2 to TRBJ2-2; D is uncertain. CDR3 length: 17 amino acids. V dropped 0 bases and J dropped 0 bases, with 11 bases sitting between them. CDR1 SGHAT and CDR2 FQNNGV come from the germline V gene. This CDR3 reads CASSLDPEQANTGELFF. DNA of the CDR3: TGTGCCAGCAGCTTAGATCCTGAGCAAGCGAACACCGGGGAGCTGTTTTTT.

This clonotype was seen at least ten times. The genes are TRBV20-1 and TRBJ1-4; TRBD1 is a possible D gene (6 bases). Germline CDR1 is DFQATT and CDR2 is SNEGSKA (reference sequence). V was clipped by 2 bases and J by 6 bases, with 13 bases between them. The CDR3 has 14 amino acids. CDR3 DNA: TGCAGTGCTAGATCCTTGGCAGGGGATGAAAAACTGTTTTTT. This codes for CSARSLAGDEKLFF.

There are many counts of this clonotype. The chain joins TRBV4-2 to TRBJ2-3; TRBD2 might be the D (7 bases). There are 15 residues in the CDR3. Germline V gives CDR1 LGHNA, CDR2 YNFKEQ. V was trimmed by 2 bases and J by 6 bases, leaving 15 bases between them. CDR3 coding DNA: TGTGCCAGCAGCCAAAGAGGGGGGGCAGGGGATACGCAGTATTTT. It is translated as CASSQRGGAGDTQYF.

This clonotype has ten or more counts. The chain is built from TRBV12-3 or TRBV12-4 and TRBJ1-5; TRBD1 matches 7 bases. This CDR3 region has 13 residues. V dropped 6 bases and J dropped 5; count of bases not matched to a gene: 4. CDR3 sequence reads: CASSITGDQPQHF. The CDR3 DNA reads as TGTGCCAGCAGCATCACAGGGGATCAGCCCCAGCATTTT.

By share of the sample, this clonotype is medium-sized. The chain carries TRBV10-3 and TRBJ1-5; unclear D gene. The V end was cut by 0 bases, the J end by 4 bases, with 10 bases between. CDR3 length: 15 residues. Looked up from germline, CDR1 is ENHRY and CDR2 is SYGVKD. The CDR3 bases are TGTGCCATCAGTGAGTCGGTCCTTGGAAATCAGCCCCAGCATTTT. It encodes CAISESVLGNQPQHF.

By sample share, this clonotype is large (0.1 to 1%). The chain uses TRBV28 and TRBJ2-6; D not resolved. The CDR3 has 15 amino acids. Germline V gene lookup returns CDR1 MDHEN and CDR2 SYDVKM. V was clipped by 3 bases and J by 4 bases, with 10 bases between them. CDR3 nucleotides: TGTGCCAGCAGTTTTTGGGTGCCGGGGGCCAACGTCCTGACTTTC. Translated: CASSFWVPGANVLTF.

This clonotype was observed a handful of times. In DNA, the CDR3 is TGCGCCAGCAGCCGAGGGACAGGGGATGAGACCCAGTACTTC. Encoded protein: CASSRGTGDETQYF. The chain uses TRBV4-3 and TRBJ2-5; 10 bases are a match to TRBD1. The CDR3 is made up of 14 amino acids. Germline values: CDR1 LGHNA, CDR2 YSLEER. Trimming removed 4 bases from V and 5 bases from J; junction bases left unmatched: 4.

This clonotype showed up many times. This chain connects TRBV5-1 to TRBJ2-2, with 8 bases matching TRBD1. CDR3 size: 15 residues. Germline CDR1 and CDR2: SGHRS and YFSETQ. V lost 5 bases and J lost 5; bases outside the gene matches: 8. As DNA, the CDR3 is TGCGCCAGCAGTCAGGGGGCTAGTTGGACCGGGGAGCTGTTTTTT. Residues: CASSQGASWTGELFF.

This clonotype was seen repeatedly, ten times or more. The CDR3 nucleotides read TGTGCCAGCAGTCTGGCAGCTGGGTCCGAGCAGTACTTC. This codes for CASSLAAGSEQYF. The chain recombines TRBV28 with TRBJ2-7; D unclear. Trimming removed 5 bases from V and 6 bases from J, with 14 bases in between. The CDR3 consists of 13 residues. Per the germline V gene, CDR1 is MDHEN and CDR2 is SYDVKM.

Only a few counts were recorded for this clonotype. This chain's CDR3 is CAISVGSGSYEQYF. CDR3 DNA: TGTGCCATCAGTGTCGGTAGCGGGAGCTACGAGCAGTACTTC. The chain combines TRBV10-3 with TRBJ2-7; 9 nucleotides match TRBD2. The V and J ends lost 4 bases and 3 bases, in that order; junction bases with no gene match: 4. This CDR3 has 14 amino acids. Per germline, CDR1 ENHRY and CDR2 SYGVKD.

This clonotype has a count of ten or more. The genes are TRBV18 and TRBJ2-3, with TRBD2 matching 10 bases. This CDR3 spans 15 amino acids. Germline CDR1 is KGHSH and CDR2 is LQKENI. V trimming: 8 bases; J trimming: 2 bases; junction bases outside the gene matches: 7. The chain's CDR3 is CASLLSGGNTDTQYF. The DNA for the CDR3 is TGTGCCAGCCTTCTTAGCGGGGGGAACACAGATACGCAGTATTTT. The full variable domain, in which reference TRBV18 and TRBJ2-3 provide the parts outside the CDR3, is NAGVMQNPRHLVRRRGQEARLRCSPMKGHSHVYWYRQLPEEGLKFMVYLQKENIIDESGMPKERFSAEFPKEGPSILRIQQVVRGDSAAYFCASLLSGGNTDTQYFGPGTRLTVL.

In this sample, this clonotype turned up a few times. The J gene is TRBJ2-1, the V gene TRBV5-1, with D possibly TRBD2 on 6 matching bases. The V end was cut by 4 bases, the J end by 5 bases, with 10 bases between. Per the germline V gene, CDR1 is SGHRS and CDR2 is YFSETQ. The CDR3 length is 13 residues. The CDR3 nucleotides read TGCGCCAGCAGCCTGGGACTTAACAATGAGCAGTTCTTC. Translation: CASSLGLNNEQFF.

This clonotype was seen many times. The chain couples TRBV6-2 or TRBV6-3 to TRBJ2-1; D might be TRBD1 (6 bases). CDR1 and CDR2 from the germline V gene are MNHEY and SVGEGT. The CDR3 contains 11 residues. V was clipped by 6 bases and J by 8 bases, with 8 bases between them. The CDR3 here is CASRRGYEQFF. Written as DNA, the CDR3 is TGTGCCAGCAGGAGGGGGTATGAGCAGTTCTTC.

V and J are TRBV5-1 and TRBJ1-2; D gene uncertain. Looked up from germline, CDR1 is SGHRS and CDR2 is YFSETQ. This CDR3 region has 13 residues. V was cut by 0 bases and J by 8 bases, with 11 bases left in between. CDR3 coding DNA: TGCGCCAGCAGCTTGGGTTATGCGGAGGGCTACACCTTC. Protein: CASSLGYAEGYTF.

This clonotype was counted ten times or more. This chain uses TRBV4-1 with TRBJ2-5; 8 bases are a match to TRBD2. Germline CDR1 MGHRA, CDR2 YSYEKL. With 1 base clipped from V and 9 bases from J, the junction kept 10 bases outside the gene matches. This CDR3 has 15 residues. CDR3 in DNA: TGCGCCAGCAGCCAAGTGGAAGGGCCGGGGGGGGCCCAGTACTTC. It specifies CASSQVEGPGGAQYF.

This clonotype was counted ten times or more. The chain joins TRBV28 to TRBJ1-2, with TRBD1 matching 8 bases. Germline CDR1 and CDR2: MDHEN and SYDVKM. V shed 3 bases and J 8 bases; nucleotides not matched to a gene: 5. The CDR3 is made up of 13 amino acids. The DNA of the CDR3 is TGTGCCAGCAGTTTGTCGACAGGGGTAGGCTACACCTTC. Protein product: CASSLSTGVGYTF.

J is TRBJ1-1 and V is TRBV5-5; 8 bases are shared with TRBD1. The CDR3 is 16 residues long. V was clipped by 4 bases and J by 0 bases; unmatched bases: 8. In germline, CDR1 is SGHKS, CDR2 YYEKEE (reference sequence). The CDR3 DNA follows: TGTGCCAGCAGCCTCAGGGACAGGTTCTTGAACACTGAAGCTTTCTTT. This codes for CASSLRDRFLNTEAFF. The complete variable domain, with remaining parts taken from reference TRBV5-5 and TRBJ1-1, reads DAGVTQSPTHLIKTRGQQVTLRCSPISGHKSVSWYQQVLGQGPQFIFQYYEKEERGRGNFPDRFSARQFPNYSSELNVNALLLGDSALYLCASSLRDRFLNTEAFFGQGTRLTVV.

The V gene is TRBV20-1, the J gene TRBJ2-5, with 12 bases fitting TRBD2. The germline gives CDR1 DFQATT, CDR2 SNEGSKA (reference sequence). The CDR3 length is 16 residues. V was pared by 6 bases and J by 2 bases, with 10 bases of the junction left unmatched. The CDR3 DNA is TGCAGTGCAAGTCCTCTAGCGGGGGGGAGGCAAGAGACCCAGTACTTC. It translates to CSASPLAGGRQETQYF.

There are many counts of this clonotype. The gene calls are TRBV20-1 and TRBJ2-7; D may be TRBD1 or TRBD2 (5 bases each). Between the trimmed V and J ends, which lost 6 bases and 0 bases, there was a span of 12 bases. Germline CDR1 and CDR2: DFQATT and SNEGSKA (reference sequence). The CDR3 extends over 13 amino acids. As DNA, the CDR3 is TGCAGTGCCCTCGGGGCCTTCTCCTACGAGCAGTACTTC. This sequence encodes CSALGAFSYEQYF.

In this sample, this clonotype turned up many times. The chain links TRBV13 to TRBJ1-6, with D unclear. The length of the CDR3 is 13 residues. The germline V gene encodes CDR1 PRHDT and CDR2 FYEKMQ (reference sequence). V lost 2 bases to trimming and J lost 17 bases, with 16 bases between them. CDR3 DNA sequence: TGTGCCAGCAGCTTAAGGTCGGCGGCAGCTATCCACTTT. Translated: CASSLRSAAAIHF.

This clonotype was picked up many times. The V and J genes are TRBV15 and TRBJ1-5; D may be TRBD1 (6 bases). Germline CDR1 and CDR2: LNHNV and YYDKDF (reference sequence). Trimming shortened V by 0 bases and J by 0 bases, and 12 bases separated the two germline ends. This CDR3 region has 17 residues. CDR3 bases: TGTGCCACCAGCAGAGATCCCCGGACAGTTAGCAATCAGCCCCAGCATTTT. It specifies CATSRDPRTVSNQPQHF.

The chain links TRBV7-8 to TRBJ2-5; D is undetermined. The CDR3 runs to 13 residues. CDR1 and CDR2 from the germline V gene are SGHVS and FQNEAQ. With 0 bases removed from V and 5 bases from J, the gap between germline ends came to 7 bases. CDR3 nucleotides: TGTGCCAGCAGCTTAGCAGGGTCGGAGACCCAGTACTTC. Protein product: CASSLAGSETQYF. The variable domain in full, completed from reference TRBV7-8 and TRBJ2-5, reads GAGVSQSPRYKVAKRGQDVALRCDPISGHVSLFWYQQALGQGPEFLTYFQNEAQLDKSGLPSDRFFAERPEGSVSTLKIQRTQQEDSAVYLCASSLAGSETQYFGPGTRLLVL.

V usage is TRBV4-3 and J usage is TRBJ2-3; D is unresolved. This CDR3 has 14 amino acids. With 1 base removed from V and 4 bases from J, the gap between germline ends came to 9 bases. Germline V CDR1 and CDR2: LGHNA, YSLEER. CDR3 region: CASSQARFPDTQYF. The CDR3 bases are TGCGCCAGCAGCCAAGCGCGGTTCCCAGATACGCAGTATTTT.

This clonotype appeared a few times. The CDR3 region is CASSAQGHGELFF. CDR3 DNA sequence: TGTGCCAGCAGTGCACAGGGCCACGGGGAGCTGTTTTTT. The rearrangement links TRBV2 to TRBJ2-2, with D maybe TRBD1 (6 bases). The CDR3 extends over 13 amino acids. V was trimmed by 4 bases and J by 7 bases, leaving 10 bases between them. Germline loops: CDR1 SNHLY, CDR2 FYNNEI.

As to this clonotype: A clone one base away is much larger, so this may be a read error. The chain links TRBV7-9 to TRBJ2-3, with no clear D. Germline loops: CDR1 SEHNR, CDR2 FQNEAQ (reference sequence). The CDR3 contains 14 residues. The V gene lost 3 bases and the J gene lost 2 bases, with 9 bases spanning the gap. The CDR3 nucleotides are TGTGCCAGCAGCTTTCCTTCGATCACAGATACGCAGTATTTT. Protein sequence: CASSFPSITDTQYF.